This entry lists 2 T cell receptor beta chains sequenced from one sample in a study of T-cell reconstitution after alpha-beta-depleted transplantation in children. Unique molecular identifiers were incorporated during preparation of the TCRbeta library. One entry per CDR3 protein results from TCRdb running MiXCR on the PCR reads. The table has a few hundred thousand distinct CDR3 sequences, about 40% seen once; the top ten hold around a quarter. Sequenced material: PBMCs, taken before TCRalphabeta/CD19-depleted stem cell transplant. Every receptor here comes from a girl aged 2 to 9 with aplastic anemia, due to receive a stem cell transplant.

The chain couples TRBV7-9 to TRBJ1-1, with 9 nucleotides matching TRBD1. The CDR3 is 15 amino acids. With V trimmed by 4 bases and J by 2 bases, 5 bases remained unmatched. Germline V lookup: CDR1 SEHNR, CDR2 FQNEAQ (reference sequence). This CDR3 is CASSSQGALNTEAFF. CDR3 DNA: TGTGCCAGCAGCTCACAGGGGGCCCTCAACACTGAAGCTTTCTTT.

This clonotype was seen at least ten times. The V call is TRBV7-9, the J call TRBJ2-3; D is uncertain. Germline V CDR1 and CDR2: SEHNR, FQNEAQ (reference sequence). The CDR3 runs to 13 residues. The V end was cut by 3 bases, the J end by 3 bases, with 7 bases between. The CDR3 sequence: CASSFPNTDTQYF. In DNA form, the CDR3 reads TGTGCCAGCAGCTTCCCAAATACAGATACGCAGTATTTT.